This T cell receptor (beta chain) was retrieved from a study of cytomegalovirus exposure and HLA in healthy donors. The PCR made use of 60 Vbeta and 13 Jbeta primers. Sequencing used immunoSEQ multiplex PCR; TCRdb keeps in-frame clones, though not all of them. The repertoire holds more than 90,000 clones, with 74% as singletons. V dropped 2 bases and J dropped 4 bases, with 20 bases sitting between them. Per germline, CDR1 SGHDN and CDR2 FVKESK. The CDR3 covers 17 residues. The V and J genes are TRBV14 and TRBJ2-5; tentative D call: TRBD2 (6 bases). The origin of this receptor is a woman aged 45-65 years in good health and CMV-seropositive. The sample consisted of PBMCs. The CDR3 nucleotides read TGTGCCAGCAGCCAATTCGCGGCGGGAACGTTGGGAGAGACCCAGTACTTC. This codes for CASSQFAAGTLGETQYF.